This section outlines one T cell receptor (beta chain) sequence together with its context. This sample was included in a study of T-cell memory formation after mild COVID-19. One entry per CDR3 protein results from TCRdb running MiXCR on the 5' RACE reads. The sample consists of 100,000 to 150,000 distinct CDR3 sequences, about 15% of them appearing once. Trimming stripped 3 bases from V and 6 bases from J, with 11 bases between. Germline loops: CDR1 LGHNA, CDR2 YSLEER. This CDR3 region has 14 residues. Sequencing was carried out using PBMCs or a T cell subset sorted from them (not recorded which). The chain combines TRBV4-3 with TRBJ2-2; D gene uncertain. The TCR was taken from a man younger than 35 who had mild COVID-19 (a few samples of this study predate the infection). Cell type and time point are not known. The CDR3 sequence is CASSQRRVSGELFF. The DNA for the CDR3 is TGCGCCAGCAGCCAGCGACGGGTTTCCGGGGAGCTGTTTTTT.